The 27 T cell receptor beta chains below all came from one sample that was sequenced in a study of regulatory T cells in long-lasting Graves disease. Described time point: newly diagnosed GD, antithyroid drugs for less than 3 months. Making the TCR library involved RNA that had been extracted from PBMCs. HTBI primers from iRepertoire and Arm-PCR of CDR3 regions yielded the TCR beta libraries. MiXCR, applied by TCRdb to the multiplex PCR reads, yields one record per CDR3 protein. Of more than 300,000 distinct CDR3 sequences in the sample, about 12% were seen once. These data were also reused for a study on T cells in Graves' hyperthyroidism and ophthalmopathy.

Sequences were derived from peripheral blood mononuclear cells (PBMCs), sampled at new diagnosis, from a patient treated with antithyroid drugs. The source is a woman under 30 with Graves disease.

There are many counts of this clonotype. This chain links TRBV11-1 with TRBJ2-3; no reliable D call. Trimming shortened V by 5 bases and J by 2 bases, and 20 bases separated the two germline ends. The CDR3 spans 17 residues. Per the germline V gene, CDR1 is SGHAT and CDR2 is FQDESV (reference sequence). The CDR3 DNA reads as TGTGCCAGCAGCCTCCTCAGGTCGACGGGTCCCACAGATACGCAGTATTTT. The encoded protein is CASSLLRSTGPTDTQYF. The whole variable domain, filled in from reference TRBV11-1 and TRBJ2-3, reads EAEVAQSPRYKITEKSQAVAFWCDPISGHATLYWYRQILGQGPELLVQFQDESVVDDSQLPKDRFSAERLKGVDSTLKIQPAELGDSAMYLCASSLLRSTGPTDTQYFGPGTRLTVL.

This clonotype was counted ten times or more. The chain uses TRBV9 and TRBJ2-1; D unclear. Germline V lookup: CDR1 SGDLS, CDR2 YYNGEE. This CDR3 spans 14 amino acids. The V end was cut by 0 bases, the J end by 7 bases, with 11 bases between. The CDR3 nucleotides are TGTGCCAGCAGCGTAGGATGGCTCCTAAATGAGCAGTTCTTC. It yields the protein CASSVGWLLNEQFF.

The chain uses TRBV6-2 or TRBV6-3 and TRBJ1-2; 8 bases fit TRBD1. The CDR3 has 14 amino acids. The V gene end was trimmed by 5 bases and the J gene end by 0 bases; junction bases not matched to a gene: 2. Germline V gene sequence: CDR1 MNHEY, CDR2 SVGEGT. CDR3 protein: CASSDRGSNYGYTF. The CDR3 coding sequence is TGTGCCAGCAGTGACAGGGGATCTAACTATGGCTACACCTTC.

This clonotype has ten or more counts. V and J are TRBV7-2 and TRBJ2-3; 8 bases are a match to TRBD2. The V segment lost 3 bases and the J segment 1 base; nucleotides outside the gene matches: 9. The CDR3 is 17 amino acids. Germline V gives CDR1 SGHTA, CDR2 FQGNSA. CDR3 region: CASSFFGGSGGTDTQYF. CDR3 nucleotides: TGTGCCAGCAGCTTCTTTGGGGGTAGCGGGGGCACAGATACGCAGTATTTT. The entire variable domain, with the rest obtained from reference TRBV7-2 and TRBJ2-3, is as follows: GAGVSQSPSNKVTEKGKDVELRCDPISGHTALYWYRQSLGQGLEFLIYFQGNSAPDKSGLPSDRFSAERTGGSVSTLTIQRTQQEDSAVYLCASSFFGGSGGTDTQYFGPGTRLTVL.

This clonotype was detected ten times or more. This chain links TRBV7-6 with TRBJ2-1; TRBD2 matches 10 bases. The germline V gene has CDR1 SGHVS and CDR2 FNYEAQ. The CDR3 loop spans 18 amino acids. V was clipped by 0 bases and J by 5 bases; unmatched bases: 10. CDR3 residues: CASSLARWTSGRNNEQFF. The DNA of the CDR3 is TGTGCCAGCAGCTTAGCTCGATGGACTAGCGGTAGAAACAATGAGCAGTTCTTC. Full variable domain (rest looked up from reference TRBV7-6 and TRBJ2-1): GAGVSQSPRYKVTKRGQDVALRCDPISGHVSLYWYRQALGQGPEFLTYFNYEAQQDKSGLPNDRFSAERPEGSISTLTIQRTEQRDSAMYRCASSLARWTSGRNNEQFFGPGTRLTVL.

This clonotype has a count of ten or more. V and J are TRBV7-2 and TRBJ1-4, with D perhaps TRBD1 (6 bases). V lost 5 bases and J lost 0, with 16 bases in between. The V gene's germline CDR1 is SGHTA and CDR2 FQGNSA. This CDR3 contains 17 residues. The CDR3 region has the DNA TGTGCCAGCAGCCCGATCTTCCACAGGGCAACTAATGAAAAACTGTTTTTT. Protein: CASSPIFHRATNEKLFF.

This clonotype was seen ten or more times. This rearrangement joins TRBV20-1 to TRBJ1-4; 8 bases are shared with TRBD1. The V and J ends lost 0 bases and 4 bases, in that order; junction bases with no gene match: 4. Per the germline V gene, CDR1 is DFQATT and CDR2 is SNEGSKA (reference sequence). CDR3 length: 15 amino acids. CDR3 region: CSARDGGQVNEKLFF. The CDR3 DNA is TGCAGTGCTAGAGATGGGGGACAGGTTAATGAAAAACTGTTTTTT.

This clonotype was counted a few times. The chain is built from TRBV29-1 and TRBJ2-5; possibly TRBD1 or TRBD2 for D (6 bases each). There are 13 residues in the CDR3. Trimming pared 6 bases from V and 5 bases from J, leaving 16 bases between. Germline values: CDR1 SQVTM, CDR2 ANQGSEA. The CDR3 loop is CSVRRGRVETQYF. The CDR3 DNA reads as TGCAGCGTCAGACGGGGGCGTGTGGAGACCCAGTACTTC.

The table lists this clonotype with a few counts. The J gene is TRBJ2-2, the V gene TRBV9; D assignment may be TRBD1 or TRBD2 (5 bases each). Germline CDR1 and CDR2: SGDLS and YYNGEE. Trimming stripped 5 bases from V and 4 bases from J, with 21 bases between. The CDR3 has 17 amino acids. The CDR3 sequence is CASSGSSGAGGTGELFF. CDR3 in DNA: TGTGCCAGCAGTGGATCCTCCGGGGCAGGAGGCACCGGGGAGCTGTTTTTT.

The sample holds a few counts of this clonotype. This chain joins TRBV20-1 and TRBJ1-1; D unresolved. CDR1 is DFQATT and CDR2 is SNEGSKA in the germline V gene (reference sequence). Trimming took 5 bases from V and 1 from J, leaving 5 bases between them. CDR3 length: 11 amino acids. CDR3 amino acids: CSALRNTEAFF. The DNA of the CDR3 is TGCAGTGCTCTTAGGAACACTGAAGCTTTCTTT.

In this sample, this clonotype turned up many times. This chain uses TRBV28 with TRBJ2-7; TRBD2 is a possible D gene (5 bases). V was shortened by 6 bases and J by 3 bases, with 12 bases between the two germline ends. CDR3 length: 13 amino acids. Per germline, CDR1 MDHEN and CDR2 SYDVKM. CDR3 amino acids: CASRAPTSYEQYF. DNA of the CDR3: TGTGCCAGCAGGGCCCCAACTAGCTACGAGCAGTACTTC.

This clonotype has a count of ten or more. J is TRBJ1-1 and V is TRBV18; no clear D. The V end was cut by 3 bases, the J end by 1 base, with 12 bases between. Looked up from germline, CDR1 is KGHSH and CDR2 is LQKENI. CDR3 size: 15 residues. The CDR3, as DNA: TGTGCCAGCTCACCTTGGGCCGGGGAGAACACTGAAGCTTTCTTT. This gives the protein CASSPWAGENTEAFF.

This clonotype was found a few times. One junction end disagrees with the germline gene, perhaps due to a read error. The rearrangement joins TRBV5-6 to TRBJ1-4; perhaps TRBD1 as D (6 bases). Germline V gives CDR1 SGHDT, CDR2 YYEEEE. The CDR3 spans 12 residues. CDR3 protein: CASSPGGQGLSF. The CDR3 DNA reads as TGTGCCAGCAGCCCTGGTGGTCAGGGGCTCAGCTTT.

This clonotype was recorded a few times. It may be a read error: a sequence one base away is much more abundant. The V gene is TRBV5-1, the J gene TRBJ2-1; 7 bases align to TRBD1. The tail of the sequence fits TRBJ2-5 better, so the J call may be wrong. Germline CDR1 and CDR2: SGHRS and YFSETQ. This CDR3 is built from 14 residues. The CDR3 reads CAGSPGQAGETQYF. DNA for the CDR3: TGCGCCGGCAGCCCCGGACAGGCAGGAGAGACCCAGTACTTC.

This clonotype was observed many times. The V call is TRBV6-1, the J call TRBJ2-5, with a weak D call TRBD1 (6 bases). V was cut by 5 bases and J by 5 bases, with 15 bases left in between. The CDR3 is 14 amino acids. Looked up from germline, CDR1 is MNHNS and CDR2 is SASEGT. CDR3 amino acids: CASSPLDRPETQYF. DNA of the CDR3: TGTGCCAGCAGTCCGCTCGACAGGCCGGAGACCCAGTACTTC.

This clonotype was counted ten times or more. The gene calls are TRBV6-1 and TRBJ2-7, with a possible D match to TRBD2 (5 bases). Germline values: CDR1 MNHNS, CDR2 SASEGT. V was cut by 8 bases and J by 4 bases, with 15 bases left in between. There are 13 residues in the CDR3. CDR3 sequence: CASATSVAYEQYV. The DNA for the CDR3 is TGTGCCAGCGCGACCTCTGTAGCGTACGAGCAGTACGTC.

This clonotype was counted at least ten times. V usage is TRBV6-2 or TRBV6-3 and J usage is TRBJ2-3; D tentatively reads TRBD1 or TRBD2 (5 bases each). V lost 5 bases and J lost 4, with 16 bases in between. This CDR3 contains 15 residues. Germline assignment: CDR1 MNHEY and CDR2 SVGEGT. CDR3 protein: CASSPQLGVADTQYF. The CDR3 DNA sequence: TGTGCCAGCAGTCCCCAACTAGGGGTGGCAGATACGCAGTATTTT.

This clonotype was detected only once. This chain uses TRBV6-2 or TRBV6-3 with TRBJ2-3; 9 bases map to TRBD1. The CDR3 extends over 14 amino acids. The V segment lost 6 bases and the J segment 2 bases; nucleotides outside the gene matches: 3. Germline V CDR1 and CDR2: MNHEY, SVGEGT. The DNA of the CDR3 is TGTGCCAGCAGAAGGACAGGGGCCACAGATACGCAGTATTTT. This translates into CASRRTGATDTQYF.

V gene TRBV6-2 or TRBV6-3 combines with J gene TRBJ1-1; the match to TRBD1 covers 11 bases. The CDR3 is made up of 15 amino acids. The germline V gene has CDR1 MNHEY and CDR2 SVGEGT. With V trimmed by 4 bases and J by 3 bases, 4 bases remained unmatched. The DNA for the CDR3 is TGTGCCAGCAGTTCCACGGACAGGGGGCACACTGAAGCTTTCTTT. Translation: CASSSTDRGHTEAFF.

This clonotype was counted many times. This sequence joins TRBV6-1 and TRBJ1-1; D gene ambiguous. In germline, CDR1 is MNHNS, CDR2 SASEGT. V lost 6 bases and J lost 0, with 8 bases in between. The CDR3 totals 13 residues. CDR3 sequence: CASSSLLNTEAFF. The DNA for the CDR3 is TGTGCCAGCAGCTCCCTACTGAACACTGAAGCTTTCTTT.

This chain's CDR3 is CSVETYSYEQYF. The DNA for the CDR3 is TGCAGCGTTGAAACTTATTCCTACGAGCAGTACTTC. V gene TRBV29-1 combines with J gene TRBJ2-7; D not resolved. The germline V gene has CDR1 SQVTM and CDR2 ANQGSEA. The CDR3 spans 12 residues. V was shortened by 2 bases and J by 1 base, with 6 bases between the two germline ends.

This clonotype was recorded many times. The chain combines TRBV28 with TRBJ1-5, with TRBD1 matching over 12 bases. Germline values: CDR1 MDHEN, CDR2 SYDVKM. The CDR3 covers 17 residues. V dropped 8 bases and J dropped 0; count of bases not matched to a gene: 8. The CDR3: CASRDRGHEYSNQPQHF. The CDR3 coding sequence is TGTGCCAGCCGGGACAGGGGGCACGAGTATAGCAATCAGCCCCAGCATTTT.

This clonotype came up many times. The V gene is TRBV6-2 or TRBV6-3, the J gene TRBJ2-1; D call uncertain. Trimming pared 2 bases from V and 0 bases from J, leaving 5 bases between. Germline V gene sequence: CDR1 MNHEY, CDR2 SVGEGT. The CDR3 loop spans 14 amino acids. CDR3 in DNA: TGTGCCAGCAGTTACATGAGCTCCTACAATGAGCAGTTCTTC. It translates to CASSYMSSYNEQFF.

This clonotype was seen a few times. This sequence joins TRBV28 and TRBJ2-2; D gene ambiguous. The V and J ends lost 6 bases and 1 base respectively, with 9 bases between them. Germline CDR1 is MDHEN and CDR2 is SYDVKM. The CDR3 runs 14 residues. This CDR3 reads CASSLTRNTGELFF. As DNA, the CDR3 is TGTGCCAGCAGCCTGACACGGAACACCGGGGAGCTGTTTTTT.

Details on this clonotype: This may stem from a read error, because a much larger clone lies one nucleotide away. The genes are TRBV6-1 and TRBJ2-3; 11 bases are shared with TRBD2. Trimming cost V 11 bases and J 5 bases; bases outside gene matches: 9. This CDR3 has 14 residues. Germline values: CDR1 MNHNS, CDR2 SASEGT. CDR3 sequence reads: CAGAQTSGRDTQYF. In DNA form, the CDR3 reads TGTGCCGGTGCCCAAACTAGCGGGAGAGATACGCAGTATTTT.

The J gene is TRBJ2-5, the V gene TRBV30; tentatively, D is TRBD2 (6 bases). Germline CDR1 is GTSNPN and CDR2 is SVGIG (reference sequence). V was pared by 0 bases and J by 5 bases, with 22 bases between. This CDR3 region has 17 residues. The CDR3: CAWSVLGGARRSETQYF. CDR3 sequence (DNA): TGTGCCTGGAGTGTACTCGGAGGGGCACGCCGGTCGGAGACCCAGTACTTC.

This clonotype has a count of ten or more. CDR3 sequence reads: CASSPMTSWGGEQFF. The CDR3 DNA follows: TGTGCCAGCTCCCCTATGACTAGCTGGGGGGGTGAGCAGTTCTTC. The rearrangement joins TRBV2 to TRBJ2-1, with 7 bases lining up with TRBD2. Germline V gives CDR1 SNHLY, CDR2 FYNNEI. There are 15 residues in the CDR3. V gave up 8 bases and J gave up 9 bases; unmatched junction bases: 16. The whole variable domain, filled in from reference TRBV2 and TRBJ2-1, reads EPEVTQTPSHQVTQMGQEVILRCVPISNHLYFYWYRQILGQKVEFLVSFYNNEISEKSEIFDDQFSVERPDGSNFTLKIRSTKLEDSAMYFCASSPMTSWGGEQFFGPGTRLTVL.